These 19 T cell receptor beta chains came from one sample sequenced in a study of OX40 agonist ivuxolimab in advanced cancers. Some clones are missing from TCRdb's copy, which holds only in-frame ones; the method was immunoSEQ multiplex PCR. Counted here are 79,000 or so clones, 65% to 90% occurring once; the ten biggest clones make up about 0.6%. Sequenced here: CD4+ or CD8+ T cells sorted from blood, sampled in a trial of the OX40 agonist ivuxolimab. The receptors here all came from an adult with an advanced solid tumor such as melanoma, head and neck, liver or kidney cancer.

The J gene is TRBJ1-1, the V gene TRBV6-5, with D perhaps TRBD1 (6 bases). CDR3 size: 12 residues. The ends were cut back, 6 bases at V and 8 bases at J, with 13 bases in the middle. Germline lookup yields CDR1 MNHEY and CDR2 SVGAGI. The CDR3 spells CASSPSRGEAFF. CDR3 DNA: TGTGCCAGCAGCCCCTCCAGGGGCGAAGCTTTCTTT.

This clone showed up just a few times. J is TRBJ1-2 and V is TRBV2; 11 bases line up with TRBD1. Germline CDR1 SNHLY, CDR2 FYNNEI. J was trimmed by 8 bases and V by 5 bases; bases with no gene match: 16. There are 17 residues in the CDR3. The CDR3 here is CASSSGTGGEGRLGYTF. The CDR3 DNA sequence: TGTGCCAGCAGTTCCGGGACAGGGGGAGAAGGGAGACTGGGCTACACCTTC. Full variable domain (outside the CDR3, taken from reference TRBV2 and TRBJ1-2): EPEVTQTPSHQVTQMGQEVILRCVPISNHLYFYWYRQILGQKVEFLVSFYNNEISEKSEIFDDQFSVERPDGSNFTLKIRSTKLEDSAMYFCASSSGTGGEGRLGYTFGSGTRLTVV.

The rearrangement joins TRBV7-9 to TRBJ2-1; no reliable D call. Between the trimmed V and J ends, which lost 3 bases and 6 bases, there was a span of 9 bases. The CDR3 is 13 residues long. Germline CDR1 SEHNR, CDR2 FQNEAQ (reference sequence). The DNA of the CDR3 is TGTGCCAGCAGCTTGTCTCAGATCAATGAGCAGTTCTTC. Translating gives CASSLSQINEQFF.

In its sample, this clone was seen once. The V gene is TRBV23-1, the J gene TRBJ1-4, with unresolved D. TRBV23-1 is assigned to the ORF class and has an uncertain function. The CDR3 has 16 residues. Deletions cut 4 bases from V and 8 bases from J, with 20 bases between. CDR3 protein: CASSRYEFGQVEKLFF. CDR3 nucleotides: TGCGCCAGCAGTCGATATGAGTTTGGCCAGGTCGAAAAACTGTTTTTT.

The rearrangement links TRBV6-1 to TRBJ2-5, with a tentative D call TRBD1 (6 bases). CDR3 length equals 14 residues. V was cut by 3 bases and J by 4 bases, with 12 bases left in between. Germline V lookup: CDR1 MNHNS, CDR2 SASEGT. CDR3 nucleotide sequence: TGTGCCAGCAGTGACAGGGGCCTCAGAGAGACCCAGTACTTC. This translates into CASSDRGLRETQYF.

The chain uses TRBV4-3 and TRBJ2-7; the D call may be TRBD1 or TRBD2 (5 bases each). Germline V lookup: CDR1 LGHNA, CDR2 YSLEER. The CDR3 sequence is 16 residues long. V was shortened by 1 base and J by 2 bases, with 15 bases between the two germline ends. The CDR3 protein is CASSQGTGTYAYEQYF. The CDR3 DNA sequence: TGCGCCAGCAGCCAAGGGACCGGGACCTATGCCTACGAGCAGTACTTC.

This chain connects TRBV7-9 to TRBJ1-2, with D perhaps matching TRBD1 (5 bases). Trimming left V 5 bases short and J 3 bases short, with 13 bases between. CDR3 length: 14 amino acids. Per the germline V gene, CDR1 is SEHNR and CDR2 is FQNEAQ (reference sequence). The CDR3 region has the DNA TGTGCCAGCAGCGTGGCGGGGCTCTACTATGGCTACACCTTC. This sequence encodes CASSVAGLYYGYTF.

V and J are TRBV27 and TRBJ1-3; D might be TRBD1 (5 bases). Trimming removed 6 bases from V and 0 bases from J, with 6 bases in between. Per the germline V gene, CDR1 is MNHEY and CDR2 is SMNVEV (reference sequence). The CDR3 is 13 amino acids. The CDR3: CASRDSSGNTIYF. CDR3 nucleotide sequence: TGTGCCAGCAGAGACAGCTCTGGAAACACCATATATTTT.

V gene TRBV5-1 combines with J gene TRBJ2-3, with D perhaps given as TRBD1 or TRBD2 (5 bases each). V lost 0 bases and J lost 2, with 10 bases in between. The germline V gene has CDR1 SGHRS and CDR2 YFSETQ. This CDR3 is built from 15 residues. CDR3 region: CASSLGAGTTDTQYF. CDR3 in DNA: TGCGCCAGCAGCTTGGGAGCCGGGACCACAGATACGCAGTATTTT.

As regards this clone: At one of its ends the junction is not consistent with the germline gene, which may arise from a read error. This rearrangement joins TRBV30 to TRBJ1-1; the match to TRBD1 covers 7 bases. Germline V gene sequence: CDR1 GTSNPN, CDR2 SVGIG (reference sequence). The length of the CDR3 is 14 residues. DNA of the CDR3: TGTGCCTGGAGTGGGAGGGGGCTGGATACTGGAGCTTTCTTT. It encodes CAWSGRGLDTGAFF.

The J gene is TRBJ1-5, the V gene TRBV30; TRBD1 matches 7 bases. V shed 0 bases and J 0 bases; nucleotides not matched to a gene: 8. Germline CDR1 and CDR2: GTSNPN and SVGIG (reference sequence). The CDR3 is 17 residues long. DNA for the CDR3: TGTGCCTGGAGTGTAGGTAGGGGGCCTTATAGCAATCAGCCCCAGCATTTT. Protein product: CAWSVGRGPYSNQPQHF.

A word on this clone: The same CDR3 arises from other DNA sequences in this sample as well. The chain has TRBV7-2 and TRBJ2-5; D call uncertain. Trimming left V 0 bases short and J 4 bases short, with 3 bases between. Germline V gene lookup returns CDR1 SGHTA and CDR2 FQGNSA. The CDR3 consists of 12 residues. The CDR3, as DNA: TGTGCCAGCAGCTTAGCGAGAGAGACCCAGTACTTC. This encodes CASSLARETQYF.

The J gene is TRBJ2-2, the V gene TRBV5-6, with unresolved D. This CDR3 has 18 residues. V lost 0 bases and J 4 bases, leaving 19 bases between the germline ends. Germline V gene sequence: CDR1 SGHDT, CDR2 YYEEEE. CDR3 sequence reads: CASSLARFGGLGTGELFF. The CDR3 DNA reads as TGTGCCAGCAGCTTGGCCAGGTTTGGTGGTCTGGGCACCGGGGAGCTGTTTTTT.

This clone has more than one count but fewer than ten. The rearrangement joins TRBV5-4 to TRBJ2-1; the D gene is possibly TRBD2 (5 bases). The V and J ends lost 0 bases and 2 bases respectively, with 15 bases between them. The CDR3 has 17 residues. CDR1 is SGHNT and CDR2 is YYREEE in the germline V gene (reference sequence). In DNA, the CDR3 is TGTGCCAGCAGCTTGGGATCCGGGATAGAGGCCTACAATGAGCAGTTCTTC. This codes for CASSLGSGIEAYNEQFF.

This chain connects TRBV9 to TRBJ1-6; D is unclear. Germline V CDR1 and CDR2: SGDLS, YYNGEE. The CDR3 has 13 residues. V lost 0 bases and J lost 8, with 6 bases in between. Here the CDR3 DNA reads TGTGCCAGCAGCGTAGATGACCATTCACCCCTCCACTTT. It encodes CASSVDDHSPLHF.

The CDR3 DNA sequence: TGTGCCAGCTCACAATCTAGCGGGGGGAGAGGCGCAGATACGCAGTATTTT. It codes for CASSQSSGGRGADTQYF. The chain has TRBV18 and TRBJ2-3; 11 bases align to TRBD2. The CDR3 is made up of 17 amino acids. Germline values: CDR1 KGHSH, CDR2 LQKENI. V shed 4 bases, J shed 4 bases, and the junction held 10 bases outside the gene matches.

The V call is TRBV7-9, the J call TRBJ2-2, with 14 bases aligning to TRBD2. J lost 0 bases, V lost 6 bases, and 6 bases had no gene match. This CDR3 is 18 amino acids long. CDR1 and CDR2 (germline): SEHNR, FQNEAQ (reference sequence). The CDR3 loop is CASRKPGLAGANTGELFF. CDR3 sequence (DNA): TGTGCCAGCAGAAAACCGGGACTAGCGGGGGCGAACACCGGGGAGCTGTTTTTT.

The chain is built from TRBV5-1 and TRBJ2-5, with D possibly being TRBD2 (6 bases). The CDR3 has 14 amino acids. V lost 2 bases to trimming and J lost 0 bases, with 8 bases between them. Per the germline V gene, CDR1 is SGHRS and CDR2 is YFSETQ. CDR3 DNA sequence: TGCGCCAGCAGCTTACTAGCCAACCAAGAGACCCAGTACTTC. The encoded protein is CASSLLANQETQYF. The full variable domain, rest sourced from reference TRBV5-1 and TRBJ2-5, is KAGVTQTPRYLIKTRGQQVTLSCSPISGHRSVSWYQQTPGQGLQFLFEYFSETQRNKGNFPGRFSGRQFSNSRSEMNVSTLELGDSALYLCASSLLANQETQYFGPGTRLLVL.

This clone was seen a few times. The chain combines TRBV18 with TRBJ1-2; D is unclear. This CDR3 spans 15 amino acids. V lost 2 bases to trimming and J lost 4 bases, with 14 bases between them. The germline V gene has CDR1 KGHSH and CDR2 LQKENI. Here the CDR3 reads CASSPNKGETYGYTF. The CDR3 DNA follows: TGTGCCAGCTCACCAAACAAGGGTGAGACCTATGGCTACACCTTC.